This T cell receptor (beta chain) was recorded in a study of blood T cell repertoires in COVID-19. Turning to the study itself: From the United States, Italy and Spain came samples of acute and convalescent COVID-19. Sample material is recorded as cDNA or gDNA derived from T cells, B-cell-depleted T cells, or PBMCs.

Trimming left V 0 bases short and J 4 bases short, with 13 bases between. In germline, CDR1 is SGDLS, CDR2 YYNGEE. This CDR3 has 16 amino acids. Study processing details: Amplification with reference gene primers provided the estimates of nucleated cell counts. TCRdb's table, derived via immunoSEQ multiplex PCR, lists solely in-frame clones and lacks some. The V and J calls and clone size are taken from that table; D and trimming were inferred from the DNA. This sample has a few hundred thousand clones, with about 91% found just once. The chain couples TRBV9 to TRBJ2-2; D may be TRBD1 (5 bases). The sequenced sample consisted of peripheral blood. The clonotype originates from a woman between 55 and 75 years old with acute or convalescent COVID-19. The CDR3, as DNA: TGTGCCAGCAGCGTAGGAGCGACAGCAAGCACCGGGGAGCTGTTTTTT. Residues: CASSVGATASTGELFF.